Sequencing of this T cell receptor (beta chain) was carried out in a study of regulatory T cells in long-lasting Graves disease. The time point is: newly diagnosed GD, antithyroid drugs for less than 3 months. RNA from PBMCs was the source of the TCR library. An endocrinology department in Xi'an, China, supplied the patients. This clonotype was detected many times. Library construction for TCR beta used iRepertoire HTBI primers and Arm-PCR of CDR3 regions. A single record per CDR3 protein comes from TCRdb applying MiXCR to the multiplex PCR reads. Here the sample spans hundreds of thousands of distinct CDR3 sequences, about 13% being singletons. These records were also assigned to another study, of T cells in Graves' hyperthyroidism and ophthalmopathy. As that report states: Stability of Graves' hyperthyroidism was defined as absent ophthalmopathy progression within 18 months. Most thyroid clonotypes with frequency above 0.001 were detected in blood.

Sequences were derived from peripheral blood mononuclear cells (PBMCs), sampled at new diagnosis, from a patient treated with antithyroid drugs. This sequence was found in a man between 25 and 39 years old with Graves disease.

The DNA of the CDR3 is TGTGCCAGCAGCCAGATCCTCCGGGTGGGGGAGCAGTACTTC. This translates into CASSQILRVGEQYF. V usage is TRBV7-9 and J usage is TRBJ2-7; D uncertain. V lost 5 bases and J 7 bases, leaving 18 bases between the germline ends. This CDR3 comprises 14 residues. Germline loops: CDR1 SEHNR, CDR2 FQNEAQ (reference sequence).